The sequence of this T cell receptor beta chain was determined in a study of T-cell reconstitution after alpha-beta-depleted transplantation in children. Whole-study findings and limits: It was reported that alpha-beta T cells came from several hundred expanded graft clones (about two months after transplant).

This clonotype was seen ten or more times. Its specificity is not known. The CDR3 covers 16 residues. Trimming took off 4 bases at V and 4 bases at J, with 18 bases between the two ends. The germline CDR1 and CDR2 sequences are SGHRS and YFSETQ. This sample's TCRbeta library carried unique molecular identifier barcodes. One entry per CDR3 protein, called by TCRdb with MiXCR from the PCR reads. The sample yields about 980,000 distinct CDR3 sequences, roughly 29% seen once. The sample in question was PBMCs, mostly from graft donor cells, obtained 360 days after TCRalphabeta/CD19-depleted stem cell transplant. The source of this sequence is a boy younger than two who had a stem cell transplant for SCID, so the T cells may come from the graft donor. The chain joins TRBV5-1 to TRBJ2-1; no firm D call. The CDR3 sequence: CASSPTATTLYNEQFF. CDR3 DNA sequence: TGCGCCAGCAGCCCAACAGCGACCACTCTTTACAATGAGCAGTTCTTC.